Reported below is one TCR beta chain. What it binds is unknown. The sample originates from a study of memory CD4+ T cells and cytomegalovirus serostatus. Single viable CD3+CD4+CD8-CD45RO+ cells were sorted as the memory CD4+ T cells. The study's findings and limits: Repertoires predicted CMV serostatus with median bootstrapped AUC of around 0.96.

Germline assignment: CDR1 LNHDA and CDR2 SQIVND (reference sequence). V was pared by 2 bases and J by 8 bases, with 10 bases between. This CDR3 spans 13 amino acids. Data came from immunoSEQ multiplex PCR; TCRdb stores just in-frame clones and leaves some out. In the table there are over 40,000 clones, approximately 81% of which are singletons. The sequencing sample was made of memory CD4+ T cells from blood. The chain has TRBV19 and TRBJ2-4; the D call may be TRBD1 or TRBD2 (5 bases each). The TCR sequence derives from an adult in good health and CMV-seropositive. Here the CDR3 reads CASSIRLGDIQYF. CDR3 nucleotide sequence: TGTGCCAGTAGTATAAGGTTGGGGGACATTCAGTACTTC.